This TCR beta chain was captured in a study of cytomegalovirus exposure and HLA in healthy donors. General study points: Most TCR sequences were seen very rarely across donors, but some public TCRs occurred in many. Some TCR beta chains (more than 150 of them) were listed as cytomegalovirus-associated.

The germline V gene has CDR1 SNHLY and CDR2 FYNNEI. CDR3 length equals 15 residues. V lost 4 bases to trimming and J lost 4 bases; unmatched junction nucleotides: 4. A note on this clone: Its antigen remains unidentified.

Donors counted as nominally healthy when sampled, yet unrecorded immune exposures were likely. The PCR used 60 Vbeta and 13 Jbeta primers. The table came from immunoSEQ multiplex PCR; TCRdb's copy has only in-frame clones and leaves some out. Of more than 90,000 clones in the sample, around 76% were seen once. This receptor was identified in a man aged 50-60 years in good health and CMV-seropositive. The source material was PBMCs. This chain joins TRBV2 and TRBJ2-1, with 10 bases that match TRBD2. The CDR3 nucleotides are TGTGCCAGCAGTGCCGTGGGACTAGCGTACAATGAGCAGTTCTTC. It translates to CASSAVGLAYNEQFF.